This entry is about one T cell receptor beta chain. This entry belongs to a study of blood T cell repertoires in COVID-19. Study-wide background: Spain, Italy and the United States supplied samples that represented acute and convalescent COVID-19. The analysed material was cDNA or gDNA that came from T cells, B-cell-depleted T cells, or PBMCs.

V was trimmed by 6 bases and J by 1 base, leaving 16 bases between them. The germline gives CDR1 LNHDA, CDR2 SQIVND (reference sequence). This CDR3 has 15 amino acids. Cohort assignment relied on participant-reported clinical history. In the original analysis: Amplifying reference gene primers gave estimates of nucleated cell counts. The repertoire was sequenced with immunoSEQ multiplex PCR; TCRdb's copy has only in-frame clones and lacks some. Clonal size and the V and J genes are those of that table, whereas D and trimming came from the DNA. The table has fewer than 350,000 clones, approximately 85% seen once; the top ten hold roughly 2.3%.

This sequence joins TRBV19 and TRBJ2-7; D not certain. This TCR derives from a man between 25 and 39 years old who had recovered from COVID-19. Input material: PBMCs or T cells enriched from blood (not recorded which). This chain's CDR3 is CASSNLLALSYEQYF. The DNA for the CDR3 is TGTGCCAGTAGCAACCTCCTCGCGCTTTCCTACGAGCAGTACTTC.